This T cell receptor (beta chain) was obtained from a study of early T cells in non-severe SARS-CoV-2 infection. At the level of the study: Chains were unpaired, as sequencing was done on bulk RNA from unsorted whole blood. Study results and limitations: Matching against VDJdb likely underestimated virus-specific expansions, favoring anti-spike CD8.

V was shortened by 2 bases and J by 6 bases, with 17 bases between the two germline ends. The CDR3 runs to 16 residues. This clonotype was detected ten times or more. Its antigen is undetermined. Individual cDNA molecules each received unique molecular identifiers attached to them. Each CDR3 protein gets one entry after TCRdb re-called the 5' RACE reads with MiXCR. The repertoire holds 80,000 to 95,000 distinct CDR3 sequences, with about an eighth as singletons. The V and J genes are TRBV12-3 or TRBV12-4 and TRBJ2-1; D possibly corresponds to TRBD1 (6 bases). Sample: whole blood. The sequence came from an adult who was a healthcare worker with PCR-confirmed SARS-CoV-2 infection or an uninfected control (not recorded which). CDR3 in DNA: TGTGCCAGCAGTTTATATGTTGGGGGCAGGGGCAATGAGCAGTTCTTC. It encodes CASSLYVGGRGNEQFF.